This T cell receptor beta chain was sequenced during a study of shared clonotypes between healthy human individuals. Study conclusions and caveats: The four-donor shared clonotypes exceeded non-shared clonotypes in generation probability, with non-shared ones scoring lower. About 5% of naive CD4 clonotypes were shared across a handful of donors.

Of note for this clone: Its target is unknown.

V lost 2 bases and J lost 6, with 15 bases in between. Looked up from germline, CDR1 is SGHTA and CDR2 is FQGTGA. CDR3 length: 15 amino acids. The donors were adults (healthy and HIV-negative) with no recent acute infections or vaccinations. Methods used by the authors: Junction-only sequences produced by ImmunoSEQ had no quality scores, so filtering differed. Produced via immunoSEQ multiplex PCR; TCRdb's table is partial and in-frame only. V, J and clone size were drawn from that table, and D and trimming were deduced from the DNA. The sample carries over a million clones, roughly 96% recorded once. Input material: naive CD4+ T cells sorted from blood. As for subset: CD45RA+ positively selected. The source is a man aged 30-40 years in good health. V and J are TRBV7-3 and TRBJ2-3; the D gene is possibly TRBD2 (5 bases). CDR3 sequence reads: CASSLSGPSRDTQYF. The CDR3 DNA follows: TGTGCCAGCAGCTTATCAGGTCCTAGCCGTGATACGCAGTATTTT.